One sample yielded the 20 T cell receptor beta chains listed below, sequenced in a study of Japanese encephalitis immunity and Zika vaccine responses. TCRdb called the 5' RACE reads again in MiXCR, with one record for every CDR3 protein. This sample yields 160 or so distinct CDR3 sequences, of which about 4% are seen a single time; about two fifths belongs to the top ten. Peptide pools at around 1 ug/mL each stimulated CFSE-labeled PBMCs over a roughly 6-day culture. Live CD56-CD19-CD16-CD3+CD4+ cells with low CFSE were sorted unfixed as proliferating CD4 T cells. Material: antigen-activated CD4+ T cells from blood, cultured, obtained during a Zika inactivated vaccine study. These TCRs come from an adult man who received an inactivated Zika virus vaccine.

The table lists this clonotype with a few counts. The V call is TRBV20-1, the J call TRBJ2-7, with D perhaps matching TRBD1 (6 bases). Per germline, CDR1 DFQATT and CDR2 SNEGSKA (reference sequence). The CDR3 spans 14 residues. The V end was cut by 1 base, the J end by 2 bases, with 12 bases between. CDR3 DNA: TGCAGTGCTAGAGTGGGGGACATCGCCTACGAGCAGTACTTC. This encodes CSARVGDIAYEQYF.

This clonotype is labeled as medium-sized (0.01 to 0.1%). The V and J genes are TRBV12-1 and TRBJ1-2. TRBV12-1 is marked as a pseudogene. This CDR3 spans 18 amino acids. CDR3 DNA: TGTGCCAGCAGCCGAGTCCTTCGGGGAATCCTCTTTTACTATGGCTACACCTTC. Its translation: CASSRVLRGILFYYGYTF.

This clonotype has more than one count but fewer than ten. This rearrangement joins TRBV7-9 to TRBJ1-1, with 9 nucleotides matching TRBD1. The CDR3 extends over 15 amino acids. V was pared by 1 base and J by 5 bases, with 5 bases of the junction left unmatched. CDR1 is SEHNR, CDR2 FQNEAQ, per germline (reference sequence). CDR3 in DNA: TGTGCCAGCAGCTTAGTGGGACAGGGAGGAACTGAAGCTTTCTTT. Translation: CASSLVGQGGTEAFF.

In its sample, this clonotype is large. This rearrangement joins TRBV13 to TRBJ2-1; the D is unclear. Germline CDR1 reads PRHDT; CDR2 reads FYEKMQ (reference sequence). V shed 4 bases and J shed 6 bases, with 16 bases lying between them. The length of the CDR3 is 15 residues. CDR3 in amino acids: CASSSGSGRTNEQFF. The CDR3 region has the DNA TGTGCCAGCAGCTCCGGGTCTGGGCGTACCAATGAGCAGTTCTTC. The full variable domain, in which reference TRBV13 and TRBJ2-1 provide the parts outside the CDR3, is AAGVIQSPRHLIKEKRETATLKCYPIPRHDTVYWYQQGPGQDPQFLISFYEKMQSDKGSIPDRFSAQQFSDYHSELNMSSLELGDSALYFCASSSGSGRTNEQFFGPGTRLTVL.

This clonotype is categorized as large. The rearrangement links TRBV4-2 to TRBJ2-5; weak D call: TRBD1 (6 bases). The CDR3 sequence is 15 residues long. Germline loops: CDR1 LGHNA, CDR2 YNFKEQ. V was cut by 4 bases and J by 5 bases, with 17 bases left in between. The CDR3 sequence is CASSPRAGGRETQYF. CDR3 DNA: TGTGCCAGCAGCCCAAGGGCTGGGGGCCGGGAGACCCAGTACTTC.

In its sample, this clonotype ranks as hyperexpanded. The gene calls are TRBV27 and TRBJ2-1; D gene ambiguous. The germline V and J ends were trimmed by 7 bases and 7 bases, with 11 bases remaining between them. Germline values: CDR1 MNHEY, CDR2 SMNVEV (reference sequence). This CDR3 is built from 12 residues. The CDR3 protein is CASTSNWNEQFF. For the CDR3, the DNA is TGTGCCAGCACCTCGAACTGGAATGAGCAGTTCTTC.

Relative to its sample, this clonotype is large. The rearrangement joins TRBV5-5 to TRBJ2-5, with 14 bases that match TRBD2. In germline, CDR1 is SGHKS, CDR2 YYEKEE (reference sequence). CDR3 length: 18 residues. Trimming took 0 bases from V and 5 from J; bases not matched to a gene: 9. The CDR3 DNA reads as TGTGCCAGCAGCTTGGGACTAGCGGGGGGGCCTCGGGGGGAGACCCAGTACTTC. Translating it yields CASSLGLAGGPRGETQYF. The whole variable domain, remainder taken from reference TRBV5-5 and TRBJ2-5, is DAGVTQSPTHLIKTRGQQVTLRCSPISGHKSVSWYQQVLGQGPQFIFQYYEKEERGRGNFPDRFSARQFPNYSSELNVNALLLGDSALYLCASSLGLAGGPRGETQYFGPGTRLLVL.

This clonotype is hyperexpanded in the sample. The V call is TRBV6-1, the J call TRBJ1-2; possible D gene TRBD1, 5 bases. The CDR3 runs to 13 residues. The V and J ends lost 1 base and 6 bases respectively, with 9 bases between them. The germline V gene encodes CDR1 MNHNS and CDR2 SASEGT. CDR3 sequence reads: CASSEGVGDGYTF. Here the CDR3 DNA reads TGTGCCAGCAGTGAAGGGGTAGGGGATGGCTACACCTTC.

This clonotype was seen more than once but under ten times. The CDR3 loop is CASSDASGGVTQYF. The CDR3 DNA sequence: TGCGCCAGCAGCGATGCTAGCGGGGGGGTTACGCAGTATTTT. This chain connects TRBV5-1 to TRBJ2-3, with TRBD2 identical over 12 bases. Germline V gene data show CDR1 as SGHRS and CDR2 as YFSETQ. The length of the CDR3 is 14 residues. V lost 4 bases, J lost 8 bases, and 5 bases stayed unmatched.

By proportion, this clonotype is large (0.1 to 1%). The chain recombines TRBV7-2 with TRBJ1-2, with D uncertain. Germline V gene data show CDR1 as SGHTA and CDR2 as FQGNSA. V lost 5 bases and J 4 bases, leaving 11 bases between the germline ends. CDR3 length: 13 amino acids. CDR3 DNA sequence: TGTGCCAGCAGCGCTTCAGGCGCCTATGGCTACACCTTC. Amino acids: CASSASGAYGYTF.

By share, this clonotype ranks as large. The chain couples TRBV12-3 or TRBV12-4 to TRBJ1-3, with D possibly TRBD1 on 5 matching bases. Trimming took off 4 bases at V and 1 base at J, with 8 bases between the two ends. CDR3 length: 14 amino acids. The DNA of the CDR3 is TGTGCCAGCAGTTCACAGGAGTCTGGAAACACCATATATTTT. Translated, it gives CASSSQESGNTIYF.

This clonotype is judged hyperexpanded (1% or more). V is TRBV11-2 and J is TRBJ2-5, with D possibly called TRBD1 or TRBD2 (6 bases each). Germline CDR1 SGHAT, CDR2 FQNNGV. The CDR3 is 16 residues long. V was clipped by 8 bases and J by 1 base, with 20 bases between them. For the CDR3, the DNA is TGTGCCAGCGAGCAGCGGATCGGGGGCTCCCAAGAGACCCAGTACTTC. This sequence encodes CASEQRIGGSQETQYF.

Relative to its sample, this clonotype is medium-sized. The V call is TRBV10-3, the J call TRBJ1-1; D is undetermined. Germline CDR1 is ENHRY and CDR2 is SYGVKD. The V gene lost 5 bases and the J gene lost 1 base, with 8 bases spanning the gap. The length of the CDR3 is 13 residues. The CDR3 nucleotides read TGTGCCATCAGTTCTCACGGGAACACTGAAGCTTTCTTT. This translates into CAISSHGNTEAFF.

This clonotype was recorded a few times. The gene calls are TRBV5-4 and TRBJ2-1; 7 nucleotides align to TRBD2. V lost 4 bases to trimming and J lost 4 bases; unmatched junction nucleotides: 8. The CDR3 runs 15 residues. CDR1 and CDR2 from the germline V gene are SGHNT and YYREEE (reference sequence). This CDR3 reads CASSPAERGYNEQFF. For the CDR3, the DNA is TGTGCCAGCAGCCCCGCAGAGCGGGGATACAATGAGCAGTTCTTC.

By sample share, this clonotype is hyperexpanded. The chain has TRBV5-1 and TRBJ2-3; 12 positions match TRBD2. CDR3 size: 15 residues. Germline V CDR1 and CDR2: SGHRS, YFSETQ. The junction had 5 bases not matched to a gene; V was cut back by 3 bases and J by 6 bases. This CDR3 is CASSSGLAGFDTQYF. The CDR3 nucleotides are TGCGCCAGCAGCTCCGGACTAGCGGGATTCGATACGCAGTATTTT.

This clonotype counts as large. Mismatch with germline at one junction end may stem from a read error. The chain's CDR3 is CAICEQGPGELFF. The CDR3 DNA reads TGTGCCATCTGTGAGCAGGGTCCCGGGGAGCTGTTTTTT. This chain links TRBV10-3 with TRBJ2-2; maybe TRBD1 (5 bases). CDR3 length equals 13 residues. CDR1 and CDR2 from the germline V gene are ENHRY and SYGVKD.

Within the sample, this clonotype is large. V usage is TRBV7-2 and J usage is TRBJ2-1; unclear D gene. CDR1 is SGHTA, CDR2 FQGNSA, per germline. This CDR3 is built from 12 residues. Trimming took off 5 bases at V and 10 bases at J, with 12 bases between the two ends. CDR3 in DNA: TGTGCCAGCAGCACTATGCGTCAAGAGCAGTTCTTC. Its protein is CASSTMRQEQFF.

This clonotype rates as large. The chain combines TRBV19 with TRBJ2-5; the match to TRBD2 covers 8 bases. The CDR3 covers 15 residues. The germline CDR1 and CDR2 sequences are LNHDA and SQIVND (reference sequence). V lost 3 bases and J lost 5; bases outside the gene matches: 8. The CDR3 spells CASSMRGAPGETQYF. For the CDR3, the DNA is TGTGCCAGTAGTATGCGGGGGGCTCCCGGGGAGACCCAGTACTTC.

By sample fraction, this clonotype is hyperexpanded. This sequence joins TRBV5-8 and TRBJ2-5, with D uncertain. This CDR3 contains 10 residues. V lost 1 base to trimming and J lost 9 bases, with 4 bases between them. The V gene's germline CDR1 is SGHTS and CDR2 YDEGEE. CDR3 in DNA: TGTGCCAGCAGCTTGTTATCCCAGTACTTC. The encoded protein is CASSLLSQYF.

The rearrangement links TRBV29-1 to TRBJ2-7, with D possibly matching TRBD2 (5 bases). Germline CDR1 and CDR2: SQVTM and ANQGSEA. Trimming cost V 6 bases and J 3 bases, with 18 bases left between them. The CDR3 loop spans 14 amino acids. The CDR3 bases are TGCAGCGTGCTCACACCTACTAGGGTCTACGAGCAGTACTTC. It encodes CSVLTPTRVYEQYF.